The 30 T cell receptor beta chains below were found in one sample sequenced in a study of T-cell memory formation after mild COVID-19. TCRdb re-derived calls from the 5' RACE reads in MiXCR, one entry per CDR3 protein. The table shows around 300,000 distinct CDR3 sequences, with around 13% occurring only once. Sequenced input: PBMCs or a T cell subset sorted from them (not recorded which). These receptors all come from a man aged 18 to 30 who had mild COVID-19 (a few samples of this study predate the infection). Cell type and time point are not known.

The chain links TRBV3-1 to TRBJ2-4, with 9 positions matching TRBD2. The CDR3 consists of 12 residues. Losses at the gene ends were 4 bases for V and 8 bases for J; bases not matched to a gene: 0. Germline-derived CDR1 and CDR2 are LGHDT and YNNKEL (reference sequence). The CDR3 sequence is CASSLAGDIQYF. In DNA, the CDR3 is TGTGCCAGCAGCCTAGCGGGGGACATTCAGTACTTC. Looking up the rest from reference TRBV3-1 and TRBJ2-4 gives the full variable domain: DTAVSQTPKYLVTQMGNDKSIKCEQNLGHDTMYWYKQDSKKFLKIMFSYNNKELIINETVPNRFSPKSPDKAHLNLHINSLELGDSAVYFCASSLAGDIQYFGAGTRLSVL.

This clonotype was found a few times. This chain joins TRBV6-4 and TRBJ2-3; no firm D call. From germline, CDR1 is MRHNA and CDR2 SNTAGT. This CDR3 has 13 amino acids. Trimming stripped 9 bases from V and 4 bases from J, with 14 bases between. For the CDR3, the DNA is TGTGCCAGTTCTACTCTGGAATCAGATACGCAGTATTTT. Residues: CASSTLESDTQYF.

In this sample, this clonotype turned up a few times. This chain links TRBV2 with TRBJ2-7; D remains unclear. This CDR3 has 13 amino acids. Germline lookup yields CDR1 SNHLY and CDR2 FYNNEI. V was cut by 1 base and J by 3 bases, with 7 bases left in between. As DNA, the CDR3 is TGTGCCAGCAGTGAAGGGGCGGTCTACGAGCAGTACTTC. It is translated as CASSEGAVYEQYF. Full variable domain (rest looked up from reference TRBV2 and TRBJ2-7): EPEVTQTPSHQVTQMGQEVILRCVPISNHLYFYWYRQILGQKVEFLVSFYNNEISEKSEIFDDQFSVERPDGSNFTLKIRSTKLEDSAMYFCASSEGAVYEQYFGPGTRLTVT.

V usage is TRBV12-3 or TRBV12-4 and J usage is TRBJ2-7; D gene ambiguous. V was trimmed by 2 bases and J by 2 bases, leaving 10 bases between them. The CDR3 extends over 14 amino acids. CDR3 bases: TGTGCCAGCAGTTTATCGGTCGGTACCTACGAGCAGTACTTC. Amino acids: CASSLSVGTYEQYF.

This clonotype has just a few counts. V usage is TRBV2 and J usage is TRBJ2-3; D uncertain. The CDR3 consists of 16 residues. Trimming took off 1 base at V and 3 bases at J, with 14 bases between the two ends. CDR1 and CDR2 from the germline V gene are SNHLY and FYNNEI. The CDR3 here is CASSEVSGLDTDTQYF. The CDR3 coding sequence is TGTGCCAGCAGTGAAGTATCCGGGCTTGATACAGATACGCAGTATTTT. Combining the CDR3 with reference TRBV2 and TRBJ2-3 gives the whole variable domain EPEVTQTPSHQVTQMGQEVILRCVPISNHLYFYWYRQILGQKVEFLVSFYNNEISEKSEIFDDQFSVERPDGSNFTLKIRSTKLEDSAMYFCASSEVSGLDTDTQYFGPGTRLTVL.

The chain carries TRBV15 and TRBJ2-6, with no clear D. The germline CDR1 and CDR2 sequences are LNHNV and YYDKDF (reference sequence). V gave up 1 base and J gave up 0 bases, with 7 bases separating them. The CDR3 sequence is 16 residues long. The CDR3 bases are TGTGCCACCAGCAGAGCACGGACCTCTGGGGCCAACGTCCTGACTTTC. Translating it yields CATSRARTSGANVLTF.

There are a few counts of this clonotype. CDR3 sequence reads: CASSRDEDSYNEQFF. The DNA for the CDR3 is TGCGCCAGCAGCCGTGATGAGGACTCCTACAATGAGCAGTTCTTC. The genes are TRBV4-1 and TRBJ2-1, with no clear D. The germline V gene has CDR1 MGHRA and CDR2 YSYEKL. This CDR3 spans 15 amino acids. Trimming took 4 bases from V and 0 from J, leaving 10 bases between them.

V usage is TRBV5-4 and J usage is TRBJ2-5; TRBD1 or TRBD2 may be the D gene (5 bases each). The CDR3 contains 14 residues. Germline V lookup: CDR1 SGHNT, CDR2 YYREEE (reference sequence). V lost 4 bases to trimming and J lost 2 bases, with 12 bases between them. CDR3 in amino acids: CASSRDPQQETQYF. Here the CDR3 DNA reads TGTGCCAGCAGCCGGGACCCACAGCAAGAGACCCAGTACTTC.

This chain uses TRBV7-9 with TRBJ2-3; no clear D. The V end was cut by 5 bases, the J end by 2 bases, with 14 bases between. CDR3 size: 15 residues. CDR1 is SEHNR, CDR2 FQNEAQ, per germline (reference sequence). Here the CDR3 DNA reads TGTGCCAGCAGCGTCGGTCCTACCTCCACAGATACGCAGTATTTT. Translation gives CASSVGPTSTDTQYF.

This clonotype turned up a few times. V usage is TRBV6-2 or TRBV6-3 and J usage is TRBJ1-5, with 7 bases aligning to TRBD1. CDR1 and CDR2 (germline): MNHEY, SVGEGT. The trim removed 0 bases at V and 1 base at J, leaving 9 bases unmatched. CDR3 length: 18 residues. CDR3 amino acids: CASSYSSGQGESNQPQHF. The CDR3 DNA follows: TGTGCCAGCAGTTACTCGTCGGGGCAGGGGGAAAGCAATCAGCCCCAGCATTTT.

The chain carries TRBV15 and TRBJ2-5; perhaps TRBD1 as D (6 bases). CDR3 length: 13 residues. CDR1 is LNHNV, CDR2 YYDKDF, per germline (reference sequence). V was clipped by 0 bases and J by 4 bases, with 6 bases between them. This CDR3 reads CATSRDRGETQYF. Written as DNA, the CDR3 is TGTGCCACCAGCAGAGACAGGGGAGAGACCCAGTACTTC.

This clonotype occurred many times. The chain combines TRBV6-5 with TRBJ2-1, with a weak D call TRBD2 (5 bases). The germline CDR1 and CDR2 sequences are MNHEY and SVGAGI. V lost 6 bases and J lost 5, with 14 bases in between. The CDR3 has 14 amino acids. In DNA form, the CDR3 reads TGTGCCAGCAGGAGGGTGACCGTTGACAATGAGCAGTTCTTC. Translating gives CASRRVTVDNEQFF.

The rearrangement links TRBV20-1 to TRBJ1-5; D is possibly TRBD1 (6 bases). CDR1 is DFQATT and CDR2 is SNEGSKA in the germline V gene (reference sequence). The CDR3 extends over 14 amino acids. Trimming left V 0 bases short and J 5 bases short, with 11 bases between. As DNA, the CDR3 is TGCAGTGCTAGAGATAGGGACACTTATCAGCCCCAGCATTTT. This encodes CSARDRDTYQPQHF.

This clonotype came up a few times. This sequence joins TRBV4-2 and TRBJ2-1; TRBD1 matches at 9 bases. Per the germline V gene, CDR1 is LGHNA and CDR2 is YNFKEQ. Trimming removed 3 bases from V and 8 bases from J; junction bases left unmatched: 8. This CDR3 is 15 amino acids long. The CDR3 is CASSQSGQGDDEQFF. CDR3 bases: TGTGCCAGCAGCCAGTCGGGACAGGGTGATGATGAGCAGTTCTTC.

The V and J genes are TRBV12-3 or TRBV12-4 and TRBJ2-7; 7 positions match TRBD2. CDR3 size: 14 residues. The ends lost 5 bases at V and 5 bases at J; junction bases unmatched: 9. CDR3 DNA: TGTGCCAGCAGTCCTAGCGGATTTGGGAACGAGCAGTACTTC. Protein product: CASSPSGFGNEQYF.

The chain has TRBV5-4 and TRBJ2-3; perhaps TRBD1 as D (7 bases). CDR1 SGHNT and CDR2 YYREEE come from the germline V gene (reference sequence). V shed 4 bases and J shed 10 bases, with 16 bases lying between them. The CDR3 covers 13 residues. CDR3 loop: CASSQGGREAQYF. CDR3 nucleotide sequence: TGTGCCAGCAGCCAGGGGGGCAGGGAGGCGCAGTATTTT.

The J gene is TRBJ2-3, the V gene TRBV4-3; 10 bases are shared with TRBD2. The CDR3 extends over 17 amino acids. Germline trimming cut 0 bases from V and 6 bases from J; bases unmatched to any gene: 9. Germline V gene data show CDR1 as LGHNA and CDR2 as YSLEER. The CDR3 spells CASSQDIGAGGPDTQYF. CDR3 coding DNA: TGCGCCAGCAGCCAAGATATCGGAGCGGGGGGGCCCGATACGCAGTATTTT.

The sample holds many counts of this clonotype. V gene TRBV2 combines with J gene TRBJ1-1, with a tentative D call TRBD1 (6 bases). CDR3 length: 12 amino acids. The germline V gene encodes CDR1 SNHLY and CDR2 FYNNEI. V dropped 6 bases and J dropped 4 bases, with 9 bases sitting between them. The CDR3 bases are TGTGCCAGCAGGAGGGGGGGCACTGAAGCTTTCTTT. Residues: CASRRGGTEAFF.

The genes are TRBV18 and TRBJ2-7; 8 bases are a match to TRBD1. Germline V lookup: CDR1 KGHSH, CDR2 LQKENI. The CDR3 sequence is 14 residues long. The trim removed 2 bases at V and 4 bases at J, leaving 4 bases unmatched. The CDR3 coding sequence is TGTGCCAGCTCACCATACCAGGGGGCTTACGAGCAGTACTTC. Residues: CASSPYQGAYEQYF.

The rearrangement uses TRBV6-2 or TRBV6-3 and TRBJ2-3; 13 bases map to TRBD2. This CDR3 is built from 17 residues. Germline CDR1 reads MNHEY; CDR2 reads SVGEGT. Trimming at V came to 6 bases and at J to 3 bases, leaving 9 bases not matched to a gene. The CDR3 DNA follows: TGTGCCAGCAGCCTATTAGGGACTAGCGGGGAAACAGATACGCAGTATTTT. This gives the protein CASSLLGTSGETDTQYF.

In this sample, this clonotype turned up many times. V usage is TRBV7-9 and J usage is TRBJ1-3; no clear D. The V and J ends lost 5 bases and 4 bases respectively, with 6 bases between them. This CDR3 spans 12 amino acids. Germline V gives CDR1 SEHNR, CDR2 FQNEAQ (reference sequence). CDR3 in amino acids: CASSQTGNTIYF. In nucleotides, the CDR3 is TGTGCCAGCAGCCAGACAGGAAACACCATATATTTT.

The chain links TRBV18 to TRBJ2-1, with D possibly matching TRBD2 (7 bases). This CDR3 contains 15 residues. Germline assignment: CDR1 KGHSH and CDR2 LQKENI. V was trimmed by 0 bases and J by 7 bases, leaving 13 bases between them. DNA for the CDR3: TGTGCCAGCTCACCACCCCCAGGGAGGGGGAATGAGCAGTTCTTC. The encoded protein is CASSPPPGRGNEQFF.

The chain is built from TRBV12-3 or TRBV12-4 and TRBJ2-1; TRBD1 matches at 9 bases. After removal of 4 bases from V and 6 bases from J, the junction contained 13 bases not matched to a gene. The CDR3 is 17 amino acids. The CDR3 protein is CASSSIFRQGGGNEQFF. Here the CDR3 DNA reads TGTGCCAGCAGTTCTATCTTTCGACAGGGGGGAGGCAATGAGCAGTTCTTC.

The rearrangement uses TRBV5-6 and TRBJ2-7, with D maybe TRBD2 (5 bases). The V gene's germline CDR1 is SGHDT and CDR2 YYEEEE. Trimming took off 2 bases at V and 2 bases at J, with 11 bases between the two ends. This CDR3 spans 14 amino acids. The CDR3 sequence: CASSLTGSPYEQYV. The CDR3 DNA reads TGTGCCAGCAGCTTAACGGGGTCGCCCTACGAGCAGTACGTC.

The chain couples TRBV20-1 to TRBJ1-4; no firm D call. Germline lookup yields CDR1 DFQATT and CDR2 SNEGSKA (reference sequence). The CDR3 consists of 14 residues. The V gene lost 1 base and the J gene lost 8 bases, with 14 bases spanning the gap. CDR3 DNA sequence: TGCAGTGCTAGAGTACCCCTAGGACGGGAAAAACTGTTTTTT. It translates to CSARVPLGREKLFF.

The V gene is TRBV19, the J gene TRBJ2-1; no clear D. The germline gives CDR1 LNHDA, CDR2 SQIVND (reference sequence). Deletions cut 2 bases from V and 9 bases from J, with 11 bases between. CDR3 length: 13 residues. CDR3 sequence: CASSIRASSEQFF. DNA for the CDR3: TGTGCCAGTAGTATACGTGCCAGCAGTGAGCAGTTCTTC.

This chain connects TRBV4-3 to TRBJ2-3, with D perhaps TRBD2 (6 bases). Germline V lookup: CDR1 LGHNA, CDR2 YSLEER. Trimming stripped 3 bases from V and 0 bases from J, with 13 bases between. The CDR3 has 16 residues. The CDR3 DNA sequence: TGCGCCAGCAGCCACGCCCGGGACTTTAGCACAGATACGCAGTATTTT. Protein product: CASSHARDFSTDTQYF.

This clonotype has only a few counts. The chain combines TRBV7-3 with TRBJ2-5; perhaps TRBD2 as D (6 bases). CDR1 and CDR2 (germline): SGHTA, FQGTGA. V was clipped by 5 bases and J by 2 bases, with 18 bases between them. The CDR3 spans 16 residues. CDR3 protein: CASSPGLSLFQETQYF. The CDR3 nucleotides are TGTGCCAGCAGCCCGGGACTTAGCCTCTTTCAAGAGACCCAGTACTTC.

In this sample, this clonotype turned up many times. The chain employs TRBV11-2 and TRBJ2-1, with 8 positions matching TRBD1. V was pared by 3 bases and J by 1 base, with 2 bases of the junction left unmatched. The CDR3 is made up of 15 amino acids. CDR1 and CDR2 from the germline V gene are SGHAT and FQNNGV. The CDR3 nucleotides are TGTGCCAGCAGCTTTAACAGGGGGTCCTACAATGAGCAGTTCTTC. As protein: CASSFNRGSYNEQFF.

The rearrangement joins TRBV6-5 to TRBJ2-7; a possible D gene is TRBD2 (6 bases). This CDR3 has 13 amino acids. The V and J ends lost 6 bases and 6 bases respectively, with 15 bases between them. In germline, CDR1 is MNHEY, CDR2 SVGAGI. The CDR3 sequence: CASRQTGVAEQYV. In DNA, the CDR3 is TGTGCCAGCAGACAGACGGGGGTCGCCGAGCAGTACGTC.